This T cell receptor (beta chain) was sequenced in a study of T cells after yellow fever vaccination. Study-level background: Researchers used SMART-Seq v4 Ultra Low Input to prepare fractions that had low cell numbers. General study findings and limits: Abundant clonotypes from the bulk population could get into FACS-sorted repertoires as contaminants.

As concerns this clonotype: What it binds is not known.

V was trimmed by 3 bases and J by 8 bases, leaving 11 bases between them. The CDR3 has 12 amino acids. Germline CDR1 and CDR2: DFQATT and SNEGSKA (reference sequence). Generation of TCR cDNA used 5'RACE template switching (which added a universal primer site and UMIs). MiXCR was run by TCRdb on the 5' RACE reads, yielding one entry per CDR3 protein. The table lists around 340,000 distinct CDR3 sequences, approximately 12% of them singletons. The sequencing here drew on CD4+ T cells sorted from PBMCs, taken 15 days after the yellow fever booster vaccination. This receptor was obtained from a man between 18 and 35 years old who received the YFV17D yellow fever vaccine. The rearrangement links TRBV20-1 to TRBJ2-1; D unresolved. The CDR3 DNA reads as TGCAGTGCTAGGAAAGGGTTGGATGAGCAGTTCTTC. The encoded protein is CSARKGLDEQFF.